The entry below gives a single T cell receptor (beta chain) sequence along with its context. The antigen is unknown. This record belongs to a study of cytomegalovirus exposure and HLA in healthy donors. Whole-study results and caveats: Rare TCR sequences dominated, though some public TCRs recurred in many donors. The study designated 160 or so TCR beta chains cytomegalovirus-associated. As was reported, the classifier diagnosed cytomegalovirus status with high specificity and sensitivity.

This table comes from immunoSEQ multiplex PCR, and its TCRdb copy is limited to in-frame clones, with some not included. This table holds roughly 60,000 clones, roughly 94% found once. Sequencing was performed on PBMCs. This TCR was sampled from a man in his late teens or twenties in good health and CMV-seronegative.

CDR3 bases: TGTGCCAGCAGCTTAAGAGCGGGAGGGCCTTATGAGCAGTTCTTC. Translated: CASSLRAGGPYEQFF. This chain uses TRBV11-2 with TRBJ2-1, with TRBD2 matching over 10 bases. This CDR3 has 15 residues. CDR1 is SGHAT, CDR2 FQNNGV, per germline. Trimming took 2 bases from V and 8 from J; bases not matched to a gene: 6. Together with reference TRBV11-2 and TRBJ2-1, the CDR3 gives the full variable domain: EAGVAQSPRYKIIEKRQSVAFWCNPISGHATLYWYQQILGQGPKLLIQFQNNGVVDDSQLPKDRFSAERLKGVDSTLKIQPAKLEDSAVYLCASSLRAGGPYEQFFGPGTRLTVL.